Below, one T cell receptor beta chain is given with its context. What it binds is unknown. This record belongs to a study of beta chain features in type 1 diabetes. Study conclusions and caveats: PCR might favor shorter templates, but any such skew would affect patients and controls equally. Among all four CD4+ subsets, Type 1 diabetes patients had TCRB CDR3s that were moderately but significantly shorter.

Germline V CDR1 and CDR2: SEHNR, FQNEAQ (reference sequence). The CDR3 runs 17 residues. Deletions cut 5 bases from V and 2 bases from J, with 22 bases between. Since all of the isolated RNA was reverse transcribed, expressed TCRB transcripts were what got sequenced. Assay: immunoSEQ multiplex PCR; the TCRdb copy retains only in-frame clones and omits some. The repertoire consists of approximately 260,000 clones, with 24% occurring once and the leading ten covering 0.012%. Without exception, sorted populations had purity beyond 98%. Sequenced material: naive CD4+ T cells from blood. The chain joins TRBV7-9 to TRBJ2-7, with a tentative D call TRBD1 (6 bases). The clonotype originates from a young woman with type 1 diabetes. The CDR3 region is CASSPPNHRESAYEQYF. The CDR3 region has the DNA TGTGCCAGCAGCCCCCCAAACCACAGGGAGTCCGCCTACGAGCAGTACTTC.